Presented here are 32 T cell receptor beta chains from one specimen sequenced in a study of identical twins. TCRdb reprocessed the 5' RACE reads with MiXCR, giving one entry per CDR3 protein. The sample lists 470,000 or so distinct CDR3 sequences; 20% to 25% were seen once. These records were also assigned to another study, of T cells expressing NK-cell markers.

Sample: CD4+ T cells sorted from blood. All receptors derive from a woman between 18 and 29 years old in good health.

This chain joins TRBV5-6 and TRBJ2-3; TRBD1 might be the D (6 bases). CDR1 and CDR2 from the germline V gene are SGHDT and YYEEEE. The length of the CDR3 is 18 residues. Trimming removed 0 bases from V and 5 bases from J, with 22 bases in between. CDR3 nucleotide sequence: TGTGCCAGCAGCTTGGTCAAGACAGGAGTCCTTTTGGGAGATACGCAGTATTTT. Amino acids: CASSLVKTGVLLGDTQYF.

This clonotype was counted once. The rearrangement uses TRBV5-1 and TRBJ2-6, with D perhaps matching TRBD1 (6 bases). This CDR3 contains 16 residues. The V end lost 2 bases, the J end lost 2 bases, and 11 bases lay between the germline ends. Germline values: CDR1 SGHRS, CDR2 YFSETQ. This CDR3 is CASSFLTGTGANVLTF. CDR3 in DNA: TGCGCCAGCAGCTTTCTTACAGGGACTGGGGCCAACGTCCTGACTTTC.

The rearrangement joins TRBV20-1 to TRBJ2-7; 11 bases are a match to TRBD2. This CDR3 has 15 amino acids. V lost 6 bases, J lost 0 bases, and 7 bases stayed unmatched. Germline values: CDR1 DFQATT, CDR2 SNEGSKA (reference sequence). For the CDR3, the DNA is TGCAGTGCAATCCATAGCGGGAGGGCCTCCTACGAGCAGTACTTC. It is translated as CSAIHSGRASYEQYF.

The V and J genes are TRBV12-3 or TRBV12-4 and TRBJ2-2, with D maybe TRBD2 (6 bases). Trimming pared 6 bases from V and 7 bases from J, leaving 15 bases between. The CDR3 contains 14 residues. In nucleotides, the CDR3 is TGTGCCAGCAGCCCCGCGGAGGGAATCGGGGAGCTGTTTTTT. This codes for CASSPAEGIGELFF.

This CDR3 reads CASSLQRKETQYF. CDR3 DNA sequence: TGTGCCAGCAGTTTACAACGTAAAGAGACCCAGTACTTC. The V call is TRBV27, the J call TRBJ2-5; D gene unclear. Germline V lookup: CDR1 MNHEY, CDR2 SMNVEV (reference sequence). CDR3 length: 13 residues. With 2 bases removed from V and 3 bases from J, the gap between germline ends came to 7 bases.

This rearrangement joins TRBV7-9 to TRBJ2-1, with D maybe TRBD2 (6 bases). The CDR3 totals 16 residues. Trimming left V 4 bases short and J 5 bases short, with 18 bases between. Germline CDR1 reads SEHNR; CDR2 reads FQNEAQ (reference sequence). CDR3 sequence (DNA): TGTGCCAGCAGCTCCCCCCTTTGGGGGGAAGACAATGAGCAGTTCTTC. As protein: CASSSPLWGEDNEQFF.

V usage is TRBV29-1 and J usage is TRBJ1-2, with a weak D call TRBD1 (5 bases). Germline values: CDR1 SQVTM, CDR2 ANQGSEA. The length of the CDR3 is 11 residues. V was clipped by 4 bases and J by 8 bases, with 11 bases between them. Here the CDR3 reads CSVGGNRGYTF. Written as DNA, the CDR3 is TGCAGCGTTGGGGGGAATCGCGGCTACACCTTC. The variable domain in full, with the rest retrieved from reference TRBV29-1 and TRBJ1-2, is SAVISQKPSRDICQRGTSLTIQCQVDSQVTMMFWYRQQPGQSLTLIATANQGSEATYESGFVIDKFPISRPNLTFSTLTVSNMSPEDSSIYLCSVGGNRGYTFGSGTRLTVV.

The table lists this clonotype with a count of one. The chain's CDR3 is CASRNGASGADTQYF. The CDR3 DNA reads TGTGCCAGCAGAAACGGGGCCTCGGGGGCAGATACGCAGTATTTT. V is TRBV6-1 and J is TRBJ2-3, with D possibly being TRBD2 (6 bases). Germline CDR1 is MNHNS and CDR2 is SASEGT. The CDR3 consists of 15 residues. V lost 6 bases and J lost 4, with 17 bases in between.

This chain connects TRBV5-1 to TRBJ2-2; tentatively, D is TRBD2 (6 bases). This CDR3 has 14 residues. Germline CDR1 reads SGHRS; CDR2 reads YFSETQ. V lost 4 bases and J 9 bases, leaving 16 bases between the germline ends. The CDR3 reads CASSTEPSARELFF. In nucleotides, the CDR3 is TGCGCCAGCAGCACAGAGCCTAGCGCGAGGGAGCTGTTTTTT.

The chain has TRBV7-9 and TRBJ2-3; 9 bases map to TRBD2. In germline, CDR1 is SEHNR, CDR2 FQNEAQ (reference sequence). There are 16 residues in the CDR3. V trimming: 0 bases; J trimming: 6 bases; junction bases outside the gene matches: 7. The CDR3 region is CASSLAFLAGTDTQYF. CDR3 in DNA: TGTGCCAGCAGCTTAGCGTTCCTAGCGGGGACTGATACGCAGTATTTT.

The chain has TRBV9 and TRBJ2-5; D possibly uses TRBD1 or TRBD2 (6 bases each). The CDR3 runs to 15 residues. Trimming removed 0 bases from V and 7 bases from J, with 16 bases in between. Germline CDR1 SGDLS, CDR2 YYNGEE. The CDR3 DNA follows: TGTGCCAGCAGCGTAGGGGGGGCCCCTGGAGGGACCCAGTACTTC. This translates into CASSVGGAPGGTQYF.

This clonotype showed up just a few times. The CDR3 DNA is TGTGCCAGCGGGGTTGGAGCAGGGGCTGTCTTTGGCACCGGGGAGCTGTTTTTT. This encodes CASGVGAGAVFGTGELFF. The rearrangement links TRBV2 to TRBJ2-2; TRBD1 might be the D (6 bases). The germline V gene has CDR1 SNHLY and CDR2 FYNNEI. CDR3 length: 18 amino acids. The germline V and J ends were trimmed by 8 bases and 4 bases, with 26 bases remaining between them.

The V gene is TRBV20-1, the J gene TRBJ2-7; the match to TRBD1 covers 9 bases. The CDR3 sequence is 14 residues long. Unmatched junction bases numbered 8, after V lost 4 bases and J lost 4 bases. From germline, CDR1 is DFQATT and CDR2 SNEGSKA (reference sequence). For the CDR3, the DNA is TGCAGTGCTAAGGCGGGACAGGGTGGATACGAGCAGTACTTC. This sequence encodes CSAKAGQGGYEQYF.

The rearrangement links TRBV5-1 to TRBJ2-7; D gene uncertain. Germline assignment: CDR1 SGHRS and CDR2 YFSETQ. The CDR3 is made up of 14 amino acids. V was clipped by 0 bases and J by 5 bases, with 12 bases between them. CDR3 DNA: TGCGCCAGCAGCTTGGGGCCGATTCGGAACGAGCAGTACTTC. Translation gives CASSLGPIRNEQYF. Based on the CDR3 plus reference TRBV5-1 and TRBJ2-7, the full variable domain is KAGVTQTPRYLIKTRGQQVTLSCSPISGHRSVSWYQQTPGQGLQFLFEYFSETQRNKGNFPGRFSGRQFSNSRSEMNVSTLELGDSALYLCASSLGPIRNEQYFGPGTRLTVT.

The rearrangement uses TRBV29-1 and TRBJ2-6; D unresolved. The germline gives CDR1 SQVTM, CDR2 ANQGSEA. The germline V and J ends were trimmed by 4 bases and 0 bases, with 13 bases remaining between them. The CDR3 loop spans 16 amino acids. CDR3 sequence (DNA): TGCAGCGTTGCTCTCCCGGTCAACTCTGGGGCCAACGTCCTGACTTTC. Amino acids: CSVALPVNSGANVLTF.

The chain joins TRBV4-2 to TRBJ2-5; D is perhaps TRBD2 (5 bases). V was trimmed by 0 bases and J by 4 bases, leaving 9 bases between them. The CDR3 totals 14 residues. From germline, CDR1 is LGHNA and CDR2 YNFKEQ. CDR3 bases: TGTGCCAGCAGCCAAGATGGACTTGGAGAGACCCAGTACTTC. It specifies CASSQDGLGETQYF.

CDR3 sequence (DNA): TGTGCCACCAGCAGAGATCGGCCTAGCGGGAACAATGAGCAGTTCTTC. This codes for CATSRDRPSGNNEQFF. The genes are TRBV15 and TRBJ2-1; the match to TRBD2 covers 9 bases. This CDR3 is 16 amino acids long. The ends lost 0 bases at V and 5 bases at J; junction bases unmatched: 5. The germline CDR1 and CDR2 sequences are LNHNV and YYDKDF (reference sequence).

This chain connects TRBV3-1 to TRBJ2-1; D call uncertain. This CDR3 spans 11 amino acids. Germline CDR1 is LGHDT and CDR2 is YNNKEL (reference sequence). The germline V and J ends were trimmed by 1 base and 11 bases, with 6 bases remaining between them. CDR3 amino acids: CASSQVSQQFF. For the CDR3, the DNA is TGTGCCAGCAGCCAAGTTAGCCAGCAGTTCTTC.

This clonotype came up a few times. This rearrangement joins TRBV5-1 to TRBJ2-7; 9 bases agree with TRBD1. CDR1 and CDR2 (germline): SGHRS, YFSETQ. The V and J ends lost 5 bases and 6 bases, in that order; junction bases with no gene match: 3. CDR3 length: 12 amino acids. CDR3 nucleotide sequence: TGCGCCAGCAGATCGACAGGGGGCGAGCAGTACTTC. Translated: CASRSTGGEQYF.

This chain joins TRBV7-9 and TRBJ2-5; 11 bases match TRBD2. J lost 2 bases, V lost 2 bases, and 4 bases had no gene match. Germline V gene data show CDR1 as SEHNR and CDR2 as FQNEAQ (reference sequence). The length of the CDR3 is 16 residues. In DNA, the CDR3 is TGTGCCAGCAGCTTATCCAGACTAGCGGGACAAGAGACCCAGTACTTC. Its translation is CASSLSRLAGQETQYF.

The chain combines TRBV20-1 with TRBJ1-2; D not resolved. Germline V gene data show CDR1 as DFQATT and CDR2 as SNEGSKA (reference sequence). CDR3 length: 12 residues. V lost 1 base to trimming and J lost 6 bases, with 9 bases between them. The CDR3 loop is CSARGGSDGYTF. The CDR3 DNA reads TGCAGTGCTAGAGGAGGTAGCGATGGCTACACCTTC.

This chain uses TRBV20-1 with TRBJ2-7; TRBD1 is a possible D gene (6 bases). The CDR3 is 15 amino acids. V was shortened by 1 base and J by 6 bases, with 19 bases between the two germline ends. Germline CDR1 and CDR2: DFQATT and SNEGSKA (reference sequence). CDR3 sequence: CSARVPGAPFGEQYF. The CDR3 nucleotides are TGCAGTGCTAGAGTCCCAGGGGCTCCCTTTGGCGAGCAGTACTTC.

In its sample, this clonotype was seen a few times. The rearrangement uses TRBV12-3 or TRBV12-4 and TRBJ1-5; possible D gene TRBD1, 5 bases. V gave up 4 bases and J gave up 4 bases, with 8 bases separating them. CDR3 length: 13 amino acids. The CDR3 DNA is TGTGCCAGCAGTTCAGGGAAAAATCAGCCCCAGCATTTT. This gives the protein CASSSGKNQPQHF.

The rearrangement links TRBV7-3 to TRBJ2-6; no definite D call. CDR1 SGHTA and CDR2 FQGTGA come from the germline V gene. V was trimmed by 1 base and J by 3 bases, leaving 10 bases between them. The CDR3 sequence is 16 residues long. CDR3 region: CASSLIGSSGANVLTF. The CDR3 nucleotides are TGTGCCAGCAGCTTAATTGGAAGTAGTGGGGCCAACGTCCTGACTTTC.

This chain connects TRBV19 to TRBJ2-3; unclear D gene. CDR1 and CDR2 (germline): LNHDA, SQIVND (reference sequence). Trimming cost V 5 bases and J 6 bases, with 18 bases left between them. The CDR3 extends over 15 amino acids. Here the CDR3 reads CASSSAGWRADTQYF. The CDR3 nucleotides read TGTGCCAGTAGTTCCGCCGGGTGGCGAGCTGATACGCAGTATTTT.

In its sample, this clonotype was seen a few times. The chain links TRBV6-5 to TRBJ2-4, with D possibly being TRBD1 (5 bases). CDR3 length: 16 amino acids. Per germline, CDR1 MNHEY and CDR2 SVGAGI. V was trimmed by 0 bases and J by 0 bases, leaving 9 bases between them. CDR3: CASSYSIGVAKNIQYF. In DNA form, the CDR3 reads TGTGCCAGCAGTTACTCTATAGGGGTAGCCAAAAACATTCAGTACTTC.

The chain joins TRBV7-9 to TRBJ1-2; D gene unclear. Trimming removed 5 bases from V and 3 bases from J, with 7 bases in between. CDR1 is SEHNR and CDR2 is FQNEAQ in the germline V gene (reference sequence). The CDR3 consists of 12 residues. The CDR3 protein is CASSPVDYGYTF. Here the CDR3 DNA reads TGTGCCAGCAGCCCCGTGGACTATGGCTACACCTTC.

This clonotype was observed a handful of times. The V call is TRBV19, the J call TRBJ2-3, with 10 bases that match TRBD2. The CDR3 loop spans 18 amino acids. In germline, CDR1 is LNHDA, CDR2 SQIVND (reference sequence). J lost 2 bases, V lost 2 bases, and 10 bases had no gene match. For the CDR3, the DNA is TGTGCCAGTAGTATAAAGGCCGGTAGCGGGAGGTACACAGATACGCAGTATTTT. It encodes CASSIKAGSGRYTDTQYF.

The rearrangement joins TRBV20-1 to TRBJ1-5, with TRBD1 as a possible D gene (5 bases). The CDR3 runs 13 residues. Germline CDR1 and CDR2: DFQATT and SNEGSKA (reference sequence). The ends were cut back, 3 bases at V and 5 bases at J, with 11 bases in the middle. The CDR3 DNA reads as TGCAGTGCTAGCTGGGGACGGGATCAGCCCCAGCATTTT. Its translation: CSASWGRDQPQHF.

This clonotype was seen more than once but under ten times. The chain carries TRBV7-7 and TRBJ2-3; D possibly matches TRBD1 or TRBD2 (6 bases each). Germline CDR1 and CDR2: SSHAT and FNYEAQ (reference sequence). The V gene lost 1 base and the J gene lost 2 bases, with 10 bases spanning the gap. CDR3 size: 15 residues. CDR3 nucleotide sequence: TGTGCCAGCAGCTTAGACGGGGGCCCCACAGATACGCAGTATTTT. This sequence encodes CASSLDGGPTDTQYF.

At least ten counts were recorded for this clonotype. J is TRBJ2-5 and V is TRBV7-2, with TRBD1 identical over 7 bases. Germline CDR1 is SGHTA and CDR2 is FQGNSA. V shed 1 base, J shed 4 bases, and the junction held 6 bases outside the gene matches. The CDR3 spans 15 residues. The chain's CDR3 is CASSLGRGRGETQYF. DNA for the CDR3: TGTGCCAGCAGCTTAGGAAGGGGGCGCGGAGAGACCCAGTACTTC.

There are many counts of this clonotype. V is TRBV12-3 or TRBV12-4 and J is TRBJ1-2; D gene unclear. This CDR3 is 12 amino acids long. V was clipped by 5 bases and J by 5 bases, with 9 bases between them. This chain's CDR3 is CASSPTQYGYTF. DNA for the CDR3: TGTGCCAGCAGTCCAACACAGTATGGCTACACCTTC.